This TCR beta chain came from a study of technical replicates of blood from a few donors. Germline V gives CDR1 SGHDT, CDR2 YYEEEE. The junction had 8 bases not matched to a gene; V was cut back by 0 bases and J by 5 bases. There are 16 residues in the CDR3. Profiled with immunoSEQ multiplex PCR; TCRdb holds only in-frame clones, not every one. Of some 96,000 clones in the sample, around 95% are singletons; the top ten hold 0.22%. The sequence was collected from a human donor in good health. The sequencing input was T cells isolated from PBMCs. The chain recombines TRBV5-6 with TRBJ2-5; TRBD2 aligns across 9 bases. The CDR3 sequence: CASSLDPAGGSETQYF. The CDR3 region has the DNA TGTGCCAGCAGCTTGGATCCAGCGGGGGGCTCGGAGACCCAGTACTTC.